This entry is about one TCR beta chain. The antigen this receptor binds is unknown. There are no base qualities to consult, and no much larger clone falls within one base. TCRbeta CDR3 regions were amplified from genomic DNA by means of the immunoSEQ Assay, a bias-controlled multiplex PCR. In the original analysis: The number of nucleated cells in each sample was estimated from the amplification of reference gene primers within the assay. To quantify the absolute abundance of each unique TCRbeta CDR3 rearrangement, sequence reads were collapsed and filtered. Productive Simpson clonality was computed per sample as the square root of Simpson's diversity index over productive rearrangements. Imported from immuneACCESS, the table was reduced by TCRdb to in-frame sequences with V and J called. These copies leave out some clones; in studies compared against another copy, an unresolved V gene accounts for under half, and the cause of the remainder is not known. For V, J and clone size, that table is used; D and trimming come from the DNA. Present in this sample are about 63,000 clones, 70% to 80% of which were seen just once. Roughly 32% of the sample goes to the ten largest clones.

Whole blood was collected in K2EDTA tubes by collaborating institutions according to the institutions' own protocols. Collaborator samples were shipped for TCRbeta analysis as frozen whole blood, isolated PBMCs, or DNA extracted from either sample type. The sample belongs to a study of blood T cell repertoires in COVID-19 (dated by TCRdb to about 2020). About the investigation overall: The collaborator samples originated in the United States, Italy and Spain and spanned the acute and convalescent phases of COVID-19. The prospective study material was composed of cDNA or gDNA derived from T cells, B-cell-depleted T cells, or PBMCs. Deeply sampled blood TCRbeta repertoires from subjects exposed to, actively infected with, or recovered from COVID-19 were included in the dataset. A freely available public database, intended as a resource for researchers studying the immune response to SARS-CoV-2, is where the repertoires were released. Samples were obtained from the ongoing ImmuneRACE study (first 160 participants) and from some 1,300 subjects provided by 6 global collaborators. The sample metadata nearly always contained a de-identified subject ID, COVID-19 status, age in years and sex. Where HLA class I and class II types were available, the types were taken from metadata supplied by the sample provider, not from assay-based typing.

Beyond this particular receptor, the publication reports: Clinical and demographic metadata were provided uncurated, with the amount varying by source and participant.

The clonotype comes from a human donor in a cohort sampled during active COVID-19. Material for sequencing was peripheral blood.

The DNA is as follows: TGTGCCAGCAGCTTAGGGGGAGAGCAGGGGGTAAACTATGGCTACACCTTC. This is translated as CASSLGGEQGVNYGYTF. The V and J segments used are TRBV7-8 and TRBJ1-2; 7 bases in between match TRBD1. V and J are trimmed by 1 base and 2 bases, and the gene matches miss 10 bases of the junction. According to the germline V gene, CDR1 reads SGHVS and CDR2 reads FQNEAQ. The CDR3, cysteine through phenylalanine, is 17 amino acids long. Only the CDR3 DNA stays, 51 bases, in frame from base 1.